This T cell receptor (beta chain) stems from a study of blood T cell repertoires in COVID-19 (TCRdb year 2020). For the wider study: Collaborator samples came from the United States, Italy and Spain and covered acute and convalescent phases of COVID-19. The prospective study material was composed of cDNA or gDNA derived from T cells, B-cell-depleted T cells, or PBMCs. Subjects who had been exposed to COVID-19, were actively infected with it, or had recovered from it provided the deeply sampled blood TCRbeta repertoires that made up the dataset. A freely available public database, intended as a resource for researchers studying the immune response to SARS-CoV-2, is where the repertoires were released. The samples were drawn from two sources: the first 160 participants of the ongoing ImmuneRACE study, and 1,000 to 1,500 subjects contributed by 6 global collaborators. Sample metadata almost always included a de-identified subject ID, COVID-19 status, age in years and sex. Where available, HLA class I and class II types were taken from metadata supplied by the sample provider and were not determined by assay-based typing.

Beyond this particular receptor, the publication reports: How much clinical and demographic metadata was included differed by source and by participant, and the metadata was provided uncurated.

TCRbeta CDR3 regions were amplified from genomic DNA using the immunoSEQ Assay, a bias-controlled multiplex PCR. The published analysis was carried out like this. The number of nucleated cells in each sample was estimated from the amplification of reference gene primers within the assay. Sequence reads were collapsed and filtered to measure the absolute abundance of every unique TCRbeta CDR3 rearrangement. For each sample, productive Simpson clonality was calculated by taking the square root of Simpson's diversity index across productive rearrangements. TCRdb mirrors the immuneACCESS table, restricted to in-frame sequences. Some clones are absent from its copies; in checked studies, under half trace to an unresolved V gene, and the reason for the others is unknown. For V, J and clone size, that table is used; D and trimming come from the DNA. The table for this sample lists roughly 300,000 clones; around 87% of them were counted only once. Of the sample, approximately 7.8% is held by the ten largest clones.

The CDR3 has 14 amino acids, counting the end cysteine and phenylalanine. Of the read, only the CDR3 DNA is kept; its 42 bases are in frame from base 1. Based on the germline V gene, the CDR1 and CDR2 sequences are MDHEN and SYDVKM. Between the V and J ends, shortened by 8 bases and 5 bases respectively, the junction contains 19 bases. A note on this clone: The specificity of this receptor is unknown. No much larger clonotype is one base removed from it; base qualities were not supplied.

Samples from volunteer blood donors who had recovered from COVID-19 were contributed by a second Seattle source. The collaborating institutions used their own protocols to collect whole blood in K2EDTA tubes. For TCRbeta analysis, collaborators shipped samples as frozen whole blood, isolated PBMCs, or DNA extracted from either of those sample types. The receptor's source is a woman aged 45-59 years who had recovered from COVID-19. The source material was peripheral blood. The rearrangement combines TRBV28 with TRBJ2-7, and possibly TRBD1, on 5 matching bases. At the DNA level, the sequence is TGTGCCAGCTTGGGGCGTGAGAGCACCCACGAGCAGTACTTC. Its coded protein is CASLGRESTHEQYF.